This entry concerns a single T cell receptor (beta chain). This sample was taken from a study of memory CD4+ T cells and cytomegalovirus serostatus. Single viable CD3+CD4+CD8-CD45RO+ cells were sorted as the memory CD4+ T cells. Clones were read by immunoSEQ multiplex PCR, and TCRdb kept only the in-frame ones, dropping some. The repertoire has some 47,000 clones, roughly three quarters of them found once; the top ten carry less than 1%. Trimming pared 2 bases from V and 0 bases from J, leaving 13 bases between. The CDR3 spans 16 residues. The germline V gene encodes CDR1 MNHNY and CDR2 SVGAGI (reference sequence).

The genes are TRBV6-6 and TRBJ1-1; D not certain. This TCR derives from an adult in good health and CMV-seronegative. Sequenced input: memory CD4+ T cells from blood. The CDR3 is CASSYPGNLMNTEAFF. Written as DNA, the CDR3 is TGTGCCAGCAGTTACCCAGGTAACCTAATGAACACTGAAGCTTTCTTT.